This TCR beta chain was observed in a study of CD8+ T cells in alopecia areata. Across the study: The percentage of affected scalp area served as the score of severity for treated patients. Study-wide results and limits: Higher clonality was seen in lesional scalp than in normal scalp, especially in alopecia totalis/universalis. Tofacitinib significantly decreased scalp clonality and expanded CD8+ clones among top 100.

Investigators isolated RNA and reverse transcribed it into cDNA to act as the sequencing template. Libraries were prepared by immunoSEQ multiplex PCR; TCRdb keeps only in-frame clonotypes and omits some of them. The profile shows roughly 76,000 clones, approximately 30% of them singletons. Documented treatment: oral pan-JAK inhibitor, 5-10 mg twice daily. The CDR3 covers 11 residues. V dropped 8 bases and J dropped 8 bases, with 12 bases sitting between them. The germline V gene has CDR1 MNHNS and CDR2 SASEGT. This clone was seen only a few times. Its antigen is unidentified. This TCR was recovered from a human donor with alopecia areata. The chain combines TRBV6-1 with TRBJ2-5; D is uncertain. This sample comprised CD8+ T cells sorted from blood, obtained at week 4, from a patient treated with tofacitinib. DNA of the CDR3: TGTGCCAGCCGGACGGGCCGCACCCAGTACTTC. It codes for CASRTGRTQYF.